This TCR beta chain appears in the sequencing data of a study of cytomegalovirus exposure and HLA in healthy donors. PCR was performed using 60 Vbeta and 13 Jbeta primers. The table came from immunoSEQ multiplex PCR; TCRdb's copy has only in-frame clones and leaves some out. The table lists some 160,000 clones, less than 85% of them singletons. Turning to this clone: The antigen remains undetermined.

The study, taken as a whole, reports: Some public TCRs appeared in many individuals, while most sequences were rare. Across HLA loci, a later analysis found differing TCR association rates, with DRB1 most and HLA-C fewest. Presence/absence results assume similar sequencing depth per donor, which may not hold.

Germline CDR1 and CDR2: SGHTA and FQGNSA. The V end was cut by 1 base, the J end by 4 bases, with 17 bases between. This CDR3 is built from 16 residues. The chain uses TRBV7-2 and TRBJ2-7; possible D gene TRBD2, 6 bases. The specimen sequenced was PBMCs. The receptor was derived from a man between 40 and 49 years old in good health and CMV-seronegative. For the CDR3, the DNA is TGTGCCAGCAGCTTAGGCTACGGGCGGGGAGGTTACGAGCAGTACTTC. It codes for CASSLGYGRGGYEQYF.